The 5 T cell receptor beta chains reported below all come from one sample, sequenced in a study of blood T cells in healthy people across ages (dated by TCRdb to the mid-2010s). Receptor amplification or capture employed 5' RACE. Data came from an Illumina HiSeq 2500. A second PCR of 7 to 11 cycles was performed with a sample-barcoded 5' primer and a J-beta primer mix. Using fastp at Q25 and MiXCR, TCRdb reprocessed the public reads and kept productive beta chains. All rows with the same CDR3 protein become a single entry with the most common DNA and genes. The sample includes approximately 900,000 distinct CDR3 sequences, with around 48% observed a single time. The leading ten clones occupy roughly 13% of the sample. Sequenced input: blood. These receptors originate from a man aged 25 to 45 in good health.

The chain combines TRBV28 with TRBJ2-5; TRBD2 matches 14 bases. The V gene's germline CDR1 is MDHEN and CDR2 SYDVKM. The CDR3 extends over 15 amino acids. V shed 8 bases, J shed 11 bases, and the junction held 13 bases outside the gene matches. The CDR3 DNA reads as TGTGCCAGCTCCGCGTCCGGGACTAGCGGGGGCCGTCAGTACTTC. This translates into CASSASGTSGGRQYF. The variable domain in full, completed from reference TRBV28 and TRBJ2-5, reads DVKVTQSSRYLVKRTGEKVFLECVQDMDHENMFWYRQDPGLGLRLIYFSYDVKMKEKGDIPEGYSVSREKKERFSLILESASTNQTSMYLCASSASGTSGGRQYFGPGTRLLVL.

The chain carries TRBV20-1 and TRBJ2-1; 8 nucleotides align to TRBD2. Germline V gives CDR1 DFQATT, CDR2 SNEGSKA (reference sequence). This CDR3 region has 16 residues. V lost 0 bases, J lost 6 bases, and 10 bases stayed unmatched. CDR3 loop: CSARDGGRGGTNEQFF. CDR3 in DNA: TGCAGTGCTAGAGACGGCGGACGGGGGGGCACCAATGAGCAGTTCTTC.

With regard to this clonotype: At one end the junction does not follow the germline gene, possibly because of a read error. V is TRBV6-1 and J is TRBJ2-7, with a possible D match to TRBD1 (8 bases). Germline lookup yields CDR1 MNHNS and CDR2 SASEGT. The CDR3 covers 17 residues. As DNA, the CDR3 is TGTGCCAGCAGTCAAGCCGTACAGGGGGGGAGCTCCTACGAGCAGTACTTC. Protein sequence: CASSQAVQGGSSYEQYF.

This clonotype showed up just a few times. The chain recombines TRBV25-1 with TRBJ1-4, with D perhaps TRBD1 (6 bases). CDR1 is MGHDK and CDR2 is SYGVNS in the germline V gene. Trimming removed 4 bases at V and 4 bases at J, with 16 bases between. CDR3 size: 16 residues. DNA of the CDR3: TGTGCCAGCAGTGGACTGACTGGGGGGCTTAATGAAAAACTGTTTTTT. Its translation is CASSGLTGGLNEKLFF.

This clonotype was seen a single time. The chain recombines TRBV29-1 with TRBJ1-1; no clear D. V shed 8 bases and J shed 4 bases, with 11 bases lying between them. The germline CDR1 and CDR2 sequences are SQVTM and ANQGSEA. The CDR3 spans 11 residues. The DNA for the CDR3 is TGCAGCTCCGCATATGGCACTGAAGCTTTCTTT. It yields the protein CSSAYGTEAFF.